The clone carrying this T cell receptor (beta chain) came up many times. Its antigen is undetermined. Unique molecular identifiers tagged the TCRbeta library. In TCRdb, the PCR reads were re-called with MiXCR into one record per CDR3 protein. The data show about 150,000 distinct CDR3 sequences, around 8.5% seen once. The entry originates in a study of T-cell reconstitution after alpha-beta-depleted transplantation in children. The study, taken as a whole, reports: Newly made T cells mostly supplied T-cell counts and diversity one year after transplant. Several hundred expanded graft clones reportedly supplied alpha-beta T cells about two months after transplant. There were some patients whose high TCRbeta diversity at day 60 came from surviving recipient T cells and thymic progenitors.

The receptor was isolated from a female patient aged 2-9 years who had a stem cell transplant for congenital amegakaryocytic thrombocytopenia, so the T cells may come from the graft donor. The sample consisted of PBMCs, mostly from graft donor cells, taken 180 days after TCRalphabeta/CD19-depleted stem cell transplant.

The CDR3 nucleotides read TGCGCCAGCAGACCCGGGACTTCGAACACTGAAGCTTTCTTT. Translating it yields CASRPGTSNTEAFF. The V gene is TRBV5-1, the J gene TRBJ1-1; weak D call: TRBD1 (5 bases). V gave up 5 bases and J gave up 1 base, with 12 bases separating them. Germline V gene lookup returns CDR1 SGHRS and CDR2 YFSETQ. The CDR3 is 14 amino acids.